Included here is one TCR beta chain sequence, with context. Its antigen is unknown. This sample was taken from a study of CD4 T cells in relation to SARS-CoV-2 and coronaviruses. Study in general: The HLA restriction of the shared crossreactive spike epitopes was mapped. Whole-study results and caveats: The cross-reactivity analysis covered only spike protein, not other viral proteins.

Produced via immunoSEQ multiplex PCR; TCRdb's table is partial and in-frame only. The data hold around 25,000 clones, with about 80% observed a single time. Before the COVID-19 pandemic, during about 2011-2019, CD4+ T cells were taken from unexposed donors. CD4+ T cells were isolated from the cells after about ten days of culture. As cell numbers allowed, unexposed-donor CD4+ T cells faced SARS-CoV-2 S/N and four cold-coronavirus spikes. Cultures received half-medium IL-2 refreshes on days 3 and 7. The germline V gene encodes CDR1 MNHEY and CDR2 SMNVEV (reference sequence). This CDR3 is 21 amino acids long. V lost 6 bases and J lost 5, with 32 bases in between.

This chain links TRBV27 with TRBJ1-6, with D unclear. Sequences were obtained from CD4+ T cells from PBMCs, cultured in vitro. This TCR was sampled from a human donor in good health. The DNA for the CDR3 is TGTGCCAGCAGCCACAACCCGGTGGTAGCTACCCTTTATGGCCATAATTCACCCCTCCACTTT. Its protein is CASSHNPVVATLYGHNSPLHF.